These T cell receptor beta chains were read from a single sample in a study of shared clonotypes between healthy human individuals. The assay was immunoSEQ multiplex PCR, and TCRdb's table has in-frame clones only and misses some. Among 550,000 to 750,000 clones listed, around 95% were seen once. Input material: naive CD8+ T cells sorted from blood. The origin of the receptors is a woman aged 25 to 39 in good health. CDR3s include the opening cysteine and the closing phenylalanine or tryptophan. The D gene is left open where the match is weak. The size entry is marked missing in some rows and otherwise reads once, few, many or a size class.

cdr3_aa | cdr3_nt | d_call | j_call | clone_size | v_call
CASSSRDTYYGYTF | TGTGCCAGTAGTTCCCGGGACACGTACTATGGCTACACCTTC | - | TRBJ1-2 | - | TRBV19
CSVEERDRGYEQYF | TGCAGCGTTGAAGAGCGGGACAGAGGGTACGAGCAGTACTTC | - | TRBJ2-7 | once | TRBV29-1
CASSEAYYREEAGYTF | TGTGCCAGCAGTGAAGCCTATTACAGGGAGGAGGCTGGCTACACCTTC | - | TRBJ1-2 | - | TRBV6-1
CASSGRGRLNTEAFF | TGTGCCAGCAGTGGTCGGGGACGGCTGAACACTGAAGCTTTCTTT | - | TRBJ1-1 | - | TRBV2
CASSSSGIYNEQFF | TGTGCCAGCAGTTCTAGCGGGATATACAATGAGCAGTTCTTC | TRBD2 | TRBJ2-1 | - | TRBV28
CASRSVFMNTEAFF | TGTGCCAGCAGATCCGTTTTCATGAACACTGAAGCTTTCTTT | - | TRBJ1-1 | - | TRBV2
CASSSSGTFYNEQFF | TGTGCCAGCAGCTCTAGCGGGACGTTCTACAATGAGCAGTTCTTC | TRBD2 | TRBJ2-1 | - | TRBV7-9
CASGTGESAKNIQYF | TGTGCCAGCGGGACAGGGGAATCGGCCAAAAACATTCAGTACTTC | TRBD1 | TRBJ2-4 | - | TRBV9
CASSVGFGTSGIETQYF | TGTGCCAGCAGCGTAGGGTTCGGGACTAGCGGGATTGAGACCCAGTACTTC | TRBD2 | TRBJ2-5 | - | TRBV9
CASSLAETAETQYF | TGTGCCAGCAGTCTAGCGGAGACCGCGGAGACCCAGTACTTC | TRBD2 | TRBJ2-5 | - | TRBV6-1
CASSQTLSPYEQYF | TGCGCCAGCAGCCAAACCCTCAGCCCCTACGAGCAGTACTTC | - | TRBJ2-7 | - | TRBV4-1
CASSLEAVGPGPEDTQYF | TGCGCCAGCAGCTTGGAAGCGGTGGGACCCGGCCCCGAAGATACGCAGTATTTT | - | TRBJ2-3 | - | TRBV5-1